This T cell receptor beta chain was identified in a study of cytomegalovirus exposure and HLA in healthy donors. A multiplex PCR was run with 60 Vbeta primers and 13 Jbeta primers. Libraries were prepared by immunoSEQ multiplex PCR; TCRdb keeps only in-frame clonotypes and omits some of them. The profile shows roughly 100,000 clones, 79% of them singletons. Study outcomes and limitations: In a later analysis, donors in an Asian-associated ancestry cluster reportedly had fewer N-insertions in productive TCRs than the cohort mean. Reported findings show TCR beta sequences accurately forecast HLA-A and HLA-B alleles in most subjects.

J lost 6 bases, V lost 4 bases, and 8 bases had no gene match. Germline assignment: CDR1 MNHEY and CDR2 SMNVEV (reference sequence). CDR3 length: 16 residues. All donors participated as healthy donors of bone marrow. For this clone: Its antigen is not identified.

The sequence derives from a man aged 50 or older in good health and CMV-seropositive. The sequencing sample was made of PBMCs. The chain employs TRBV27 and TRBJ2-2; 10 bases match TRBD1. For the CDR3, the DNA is TGTGCCAGCAGTTCCCCTGGGACAGGGGCGTCCGGGGAGCTGTTTTTT. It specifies CASSSPGTGASGELFF.